These T cell receptor beta chains were read from a single sample in a study of T cell changes during pregnancy in multiple sclerosis. Sequenced by immunoSEQ multiplex PCR; TCRdb stores in-frame clones only, minus some. The sample includes roughly 52,000 clones, 75% to 90% seen only once; the top ten take 0.55% to 0.6%. Sequenced here: CD4+ T cells from peripheral blood mononuclear cells, sampled in the first trimester of pregnancy. Every receptor here comes from a female donor with multiple sclerosis, enrolled in a pregnancy study. Each CDR3 is given without its conserved first and last residue. Each record gives: V gene, D gene, CDR3 protein. The D gene is left open where the match is weak.

v_gene: TRBV10-3; d_gene: -; CDR3aa: AISPIGGGSEAF
v_gene: TRBV9; d_gene: TRBD1; CDR3aa: ASSSHRLDREQY
v_gene: TRBV11-3; d_gene: TRBD2; CDR3aa: ASRLERGRGGETQY
v_gene: TRBV6-6; d_gene: -; CDR3aa: ASSYSRTAMNTEAF
v_gene: TRBV6-6; d_gene: -; CDR3aa: ASSYAAGSGNQPQH
v_gene: TRBV2; d_gene: -; CDR3aa: ASSFRQPVNTEAF
v_gene: TRBV29-1; d_gene: -; CDR3aa: SVAVSAGNTIY
v_gene: TRBV9; d_gene: TRBD1; CDR3aa: ASSISGTGGFGELF
v_gene: TRBV6-6; d_gene: TRBD1; CDR3aa: ASRGTGEAKNIQY
v_gene: TRBV19; d_gene: TRBD1; CDR3aa: ASSKGQGSDTQY
v_gene: TRBV7-8; d_gene: -; CDR3aa: ASSLEQVIQPQH
v_gene: TRBV5-1; d_gene: TRBD1; CDR3aa: ASSPGQGRNTEAF
v_gene: TRBV2; d_gene: -; CDR3aa: ASSEDGSSYNEQF
v_gene: TRBV5-1; d_gene: -; CDR3aa: ASSLDPGGAGNTIY
v_gene: TRBV27; d_gene: -; CDR3aa: ASSPRTPGGNSPLH
v_gene: TRBV6-5; d_gene: -; CDR3aa: ASINTNTGELF
v_gene: TRBV7-9; d_gene: TRBD2; CDR3aa: ASSLTGTSGRNEQF
v_gene: TRBV28; d_gene: TRBD1; CDR3aa: ASSLLGQGSSEKLF